This T cell receptor beta chain originates from a study of shared clonotypes between healthy human individuals. Study-wide results and limits: The study found lower generation probabilities in non-shared clonotypes than in those shared by all four donors. Naive subsets generally exceeded memory subsets in estimated richness. A handful of donors showed sharing of approximately 5% of naive CD4 clonotypes.

Turning to this clone: Its antigen is not identified.

TCRdb's table, derived via immunoSEQ multiplex PCR, lists solely in-frame clones and lacks some. The sample includes some 680,000 clones, more than 70% seen only once; the top ten take roughly 2%. It was into CD45RA+ naive and CD45RA-negative memory subsets that the CD4+ cells were split. Sequenced sample: memory CD4+ T cells sorted from blood. Specified subset: CD45RA-negative fraction. This receptor was taken from a woman in her twenties or thirties in good health.

CDR3: CASSQRATNEKLFF. CDR3 sequence (DNA): TGCGCCAGCAGCCAACGAGCAACTAATGAAAAACTGTTTTTT. The chain employs TRBV4-1 and TRBJ1-4; D gene ambiguous. With 2 bases removed from V and 0 bases from J, the gap between germline ends came to 4 bases. This CDR3 comprises 14 residues. Germline V gene sequence: CDR1 MGHRA, CDR2 YSYEKL.